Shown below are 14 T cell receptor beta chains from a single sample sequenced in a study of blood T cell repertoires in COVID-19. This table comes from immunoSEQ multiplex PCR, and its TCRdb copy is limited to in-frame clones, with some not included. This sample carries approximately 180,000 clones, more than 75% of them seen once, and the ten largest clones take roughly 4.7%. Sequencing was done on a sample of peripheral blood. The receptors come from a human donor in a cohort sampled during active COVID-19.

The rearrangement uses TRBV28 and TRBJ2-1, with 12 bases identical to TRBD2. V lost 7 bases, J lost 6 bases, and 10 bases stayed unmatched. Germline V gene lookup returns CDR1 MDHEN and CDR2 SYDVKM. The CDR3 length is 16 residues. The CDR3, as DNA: TGTGCCAGCACCACACCTCTAGCGGGAGGGCTCAATGAGCAGTTCTTC. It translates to CASTTPLAGGLNEQFF.

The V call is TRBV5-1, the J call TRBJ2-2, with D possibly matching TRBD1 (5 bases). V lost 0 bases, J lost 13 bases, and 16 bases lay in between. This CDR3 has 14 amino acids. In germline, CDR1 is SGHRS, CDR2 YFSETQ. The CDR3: CASSLVDSTSGLFF. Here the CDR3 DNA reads TGCGCCAGCAGCTTGGTTGACAGCACGTCGGGGCTGTTTTTT. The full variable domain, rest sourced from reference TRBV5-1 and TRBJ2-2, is KAGVTQTPRYLIKTRGQQVTLSCSPISGHRSVSWYQQTPGQGLQFLFEYFSETQRNKGNFPGRFSGRQFSNSRSEMNVSTLELGDSALYLCASSLVDSTSGLFFGEGSRLTVL.

Here the CDR3 reads CASSLRQGAGEQFF. The CDR3 region has the DNA TGCGCCAGCAGCTTGCGGCAGGGGGCGGGTGAGCAGTTCTTC. The chain couples TRBV5-1 to TRBJ2-1, with 8 positions matching TRBD1. The CDR3 has 14 amino acids. V shed 1 base, J shed 9 bases, and the junction held 6 bases outside the gene matches. From germline, CDR1 is SGHRS and CDR2 YFSETQ.

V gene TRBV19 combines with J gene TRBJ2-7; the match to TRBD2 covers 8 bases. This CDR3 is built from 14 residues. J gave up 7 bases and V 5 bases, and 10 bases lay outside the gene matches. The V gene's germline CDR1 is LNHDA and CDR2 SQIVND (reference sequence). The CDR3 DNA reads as TGTGCCAGTAGTGCCCAGCGGGGGTCGGGGGAGCAGTACTTC. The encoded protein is CASSAQRGSGEQYF.

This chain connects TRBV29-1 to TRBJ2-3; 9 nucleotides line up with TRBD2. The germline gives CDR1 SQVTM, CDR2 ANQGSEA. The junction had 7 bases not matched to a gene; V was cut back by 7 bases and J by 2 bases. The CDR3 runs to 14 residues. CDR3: CSARTSVTTDTQYF. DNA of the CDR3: TGCAGCGCCCGGACTAGCGTTACCACAGATACGCAGTATTTT.

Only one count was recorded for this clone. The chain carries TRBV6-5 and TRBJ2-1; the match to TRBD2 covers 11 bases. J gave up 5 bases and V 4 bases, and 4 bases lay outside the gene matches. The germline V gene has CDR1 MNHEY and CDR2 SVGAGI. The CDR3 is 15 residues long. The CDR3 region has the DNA TGTGCCAGCAGTTCTGAGGGACTAGCGGACAATGAGCAGTTCTTC. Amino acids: CASSSEGLADNEQFF.

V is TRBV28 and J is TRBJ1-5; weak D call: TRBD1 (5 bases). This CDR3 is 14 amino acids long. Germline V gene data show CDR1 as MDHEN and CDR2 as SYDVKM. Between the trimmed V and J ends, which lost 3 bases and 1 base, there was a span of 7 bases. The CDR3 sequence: CASSLSGSNQPQHF. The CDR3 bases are TGTGCCAGCAGTTTGTCAGGGAGCAATCAGCCCCAGCATTTT. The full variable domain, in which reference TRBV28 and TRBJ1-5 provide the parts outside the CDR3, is DVKVTQSSRYLVKRTGEKVFLECVQDMDHENMFWYRQDPGLGLRLIYFSYDVKMKEKGDIPEGYSVSREKKERFSLILESASTNQTSMYLCASSLSGSNQPQHFGDGTRLSIL.

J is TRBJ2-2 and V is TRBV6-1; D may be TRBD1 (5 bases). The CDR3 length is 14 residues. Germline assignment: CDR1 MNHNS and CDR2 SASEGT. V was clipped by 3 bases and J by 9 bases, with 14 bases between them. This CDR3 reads CASSDPGMRRELFF. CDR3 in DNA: TGTGCCAGCAGTGACCCAGGGATGAGGAGGGAGCTGTTTTTT.

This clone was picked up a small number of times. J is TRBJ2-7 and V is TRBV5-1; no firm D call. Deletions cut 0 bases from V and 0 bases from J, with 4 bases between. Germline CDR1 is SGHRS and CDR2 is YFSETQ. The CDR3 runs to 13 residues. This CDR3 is CASSLGSSYEQYF. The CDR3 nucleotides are TGCGCCAGCAGCTTGGGCAGCTCCTACGAGCAGTACTTC.

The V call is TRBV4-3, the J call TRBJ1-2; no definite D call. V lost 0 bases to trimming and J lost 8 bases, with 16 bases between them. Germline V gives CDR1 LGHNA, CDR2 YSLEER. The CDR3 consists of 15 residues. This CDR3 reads CASSQDRGVLLGYTF. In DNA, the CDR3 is TGCGCCAGCAGCCAAGATAGAGGAGTTCTCCTGGGCTACACCTTC.

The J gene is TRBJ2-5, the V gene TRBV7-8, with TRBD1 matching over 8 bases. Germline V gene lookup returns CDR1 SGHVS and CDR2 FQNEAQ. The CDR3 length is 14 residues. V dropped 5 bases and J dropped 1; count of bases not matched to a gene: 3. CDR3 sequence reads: CASSMDRAQETQYF. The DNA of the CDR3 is TGTGCCAGCAGCATGGACAGGGCCCAAGAGACCCAGTACTTC.

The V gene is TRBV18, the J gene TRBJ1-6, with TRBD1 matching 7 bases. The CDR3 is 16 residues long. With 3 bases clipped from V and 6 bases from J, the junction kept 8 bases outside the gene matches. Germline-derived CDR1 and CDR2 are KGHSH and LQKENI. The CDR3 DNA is TGTGCCAGCTCACCCCGGGACAGCCTACTTAATTCACCCCTCCACTTT. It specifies CASSPRDSLLNSPLHF.

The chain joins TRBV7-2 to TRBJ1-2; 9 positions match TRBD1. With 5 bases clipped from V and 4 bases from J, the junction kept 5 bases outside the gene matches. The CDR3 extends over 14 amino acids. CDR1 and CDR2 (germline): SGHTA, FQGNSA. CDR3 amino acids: CASSPGQGAYGYTF. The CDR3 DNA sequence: TGTGCCAGCAGCCCGGGACAGGGAGCCTATGGCTACACCTTC.

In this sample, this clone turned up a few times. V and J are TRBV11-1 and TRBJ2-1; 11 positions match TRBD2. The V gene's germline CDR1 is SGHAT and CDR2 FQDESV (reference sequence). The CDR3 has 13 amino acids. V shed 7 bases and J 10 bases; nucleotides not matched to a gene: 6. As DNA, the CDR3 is TGTGCCAGCACTAGCGGGAGGCTAAGGGAGCAGTTCTTC. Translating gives CASTSGRLREQFF.